The sequence of this TCR beta chain was determined in a study of blood T cells in healthy people across ages. The CDR3 runs 15 residues. V was pared by 0 bases and J by 9 bases, with 15 bases between. The germline V gene has CDR1 SGHTA and CDR2 FQGNSA. A second PCR, run for about 7 to 11 cycles, used a sample-barcoded 5' primer plus a J-beta primer mix. MiXCR, applied by TCRdb to the 5' RACE reads, yields one record per CDR3 protein. The data contain 600,000 or so distinct CDR3 sequences, more than 45% of them singletons. The chain combines TRBV7-2 with TRBJ1-5, with D possibly matching TRBD1 (6 bases). This clonotype was obtained from an elderly man in good health. The sequencing input was blood. This CDR3 reads CASSLAHGGGPPQHF. In nucleotides, the CDR3 is TGTGCCAGCAGCTTAGCGCACGGAGGGGGACCGCCCCAGCATTTT. The whole variable domain, remainder taken from reference TRBV7-2 and TRBJ1-5, is GAGVSQSPSNKVTEKGKDVELRCDPISGHTALYWYRQSLGQGLEFLIYFQGNSAPDKSGLPSDRFSAERTGGSVSTLTIQRTQQEDSAVYLCASSLAHGGGPPQHFGDGTRLSIL.